This note documents a single T cell receptor (beta chain) sequence. The data were taken from a study of blood T cell repertoires in COVID-19. Study details: Specimens from acute and convalescent COVID-19 originated in the United States, Italy and Spain. In each case, the material was cDNA or gDNA derived from T cells, B-cell-depleted T cells, or PBMCs.

CDR3 length: 16 amino acids. The trim removed 3 bases at V and 2 bases at J, leaving 8 bases unmatched. Per the germline V gene, CDR1 is LNHNV and CDR2 is YYDKDF (reference sequence). Per the authors' pipeline: Researchers report that nucleated cell counts were estimated from reference gene primer amplification. Only in-frame clones appear in the TCRdb table, and some are missing; sequencing was by immunoSEQ multiplex PCR. V and J calls and clone size follow that table, whereas D and trimming were derived from the DNA. The sample lists about 120,000 clones, about 85% occurring once. The sequence was obtained from a man aged 80 or over with acute or convalescent COVID-19. The sequencing input was peripheral blood. This chain links TRBV15 with TRBJ2-7, with 9 bases matching TRBD2. The CDR3 here is CATSRTRGGRAYEQYF. In nucleotides, the CDR3 is TGTGCCACCAGCAGGACGCGGGGGGGCCGAGCCTACGAGCAGTACTTC.